The clone carrying this T cell receptor (beta chain) was seen at least ten times. In germline, CDR1 is MDHEN, CDR2 SYDVKM. This CDR3 has 16 amino acids. The junction had 9 bases not matched to a gene; V was cut back by 1 base and J by 4 bases. Unique molecular identifiers featured in how the TCRbeta library was prepared. TCRdb analysed the PCR reads with MiXCR anew, one entry per CDR3 protein. The table lists approximately 500,000 distinct CDR3 sequences, about 10% of them singletons. These data are taken from a study of T-cell reconstitution after alpha-beta-depleted transplantation in children. This sample comprised PBMCs, obtained before TCRalphabeta/CD19-depleted stem cell transplant. This sequence was found in a child aged 2-15 years with inherited bone marrow failure, due to receive a stem cell transplant. The rearrangement uses TRBV28 and TRBJ2-5; 7 bases match TRBD2. The CDR3 reads CASSLSGTKGPETQYF. The CDR3 bases are TGTGCCAGCAGTTTATCGGGGACTAAGGGTCCAGAGACCCAGTACTTC.